In its sample, the clone carrying this T cell receptor (beta chain) was seen once. This sample is part of a study of blood T cell repertoires in COVID-19. Whole-study context: Spain, Italy and the United States supplied samples that represented acute and convalescent COVID-19. Nucleic acid was either cDNA or gDNA, and it came from T cells, B-cell-depleted T cells, or PBMCs.

Authors' analysis steps: Amplified reference gene primers provided the basis for estimating nucleated cell counts. Using immunoSEQ multiplex PCR, the repertoire was profiled, and TCRdb retains in-frame clones only, with some absent. The V and J calls and clone size are taken from that table; D and trimming were inferred from the DNA. The repertoire has roughly 34,000 clones, 70% to 90% of them found once; the top ten carry over 7.5%. Source material: peripheral blood. The sequence was obtained from an elderly man with active COVID-19.

The DNA of the CDR3 is TGTGCCAGCAGTTTAGGGGGGGAAAGCTCCTACGAGCAGTACTTC. It specifies CASSLGGESSYEQYF. The J gene is TRBJ2-7, the V gene TRBV28, with TRBD2 identical over 7 bases. The junction had 4 bases not matched to a gene; V was cut back by 2 bases and J by 0 bases. Germline CDR1 is MDHEN and CDR2 is SYDVKM. The CDR3 sequence is 15 residues long.